The 14 T cell receptor beta chains below all came from one sample that was sequenced in a study of cytomegalovirus exposure and HLA in healthy donors. With 60 Vbeta and 13 Jbeta primers, the PCR was carried out. Some clones are missing from TCRdb's copy, which holds only in-frame ones; the method was immunoSEQ multiplex PCR. The sample includes 120,000 or so clones, about three quarters of them seen just once. Input material: PBMCs. Receptors originate from a man aged 25-45 years in good health and CMV-seronegative.

The chain has TRBV6-1 and TRBJ2-3; possible D gene TRBD2, 6 bases. V was trimmed by 8 bases and J by 3 bases, leaving 15 bases between them. Germline V gene lookup returns CDR1 MNHNS and CDR2 SASEGT. The CDR3 is 14 residues long. The DNA for the CDR3 is TGTGCCAGCTTCTTTGGGGGGTTTACAGATACGCAGTATTTT. Its protein is CASFFGGFTDTQYF.

The chain joins TRBV7-2 to TRBJ1-1; TRBD1 agrees at 7 bases. This CDR3 comprises 14 residues. After removal of 3 bases from V and 2 bases from J, the junction contained 3 bases not matched to a gene. The V gene's germline CDR1 is SGHTA and CDR2 FQGNSA. The CDR3 DNA reads as TGTGCCAGCAGCTTGGGGACAGCCAACACTGAAGCTTTCTTT. Residues: CASSLGTANTEAFF.

The J gene is TRBJ2-5, the V gene TRBV12-2; TRBD2 reflects the table's D call only, with no check against the DNA. The last part of the DNA fits TRBJ2-7 better; the J call may be wrong. TRBV12-2 is flagged as a pseudogene. The CDR3 runs to 12 residues. Here the CDR3 DNA reads TGTGCAAGTCGCGCCTCTAACTACGAGCAGTACTTC. Translating it yields CASRASNYEQYF.

This clone was counted a single time. The chain joins TRBV10-3 to TRBJ1-1, with D possibly TRBD1 on 5 matching bases. The CDR3 has 14 amino acids. V was pared by 5 bases and J by 7 bases, with 17 bases between. Looked up from germline, CDR1 is ENHRY and CDR2 is SYGVKD. The CDR3: CAISWSSTADEAFF. Written as DNA, the CDR3 is TGTGCCATCAGTTGGTCCTCGACAGCCGATGAAGCTTTCTTT.

This rearrangement joins TRBV5-1 to TRBJ2-3; no firm D call. Trimming removed 1 base from V and 0 bases from J, with 12 bases in between. The CDR3 consists of 16 residues. From germline, CDR1 is SGHRS and CDR2 YFSETQ. This chain's CDR3 is CASSLPSSRSTDTQYF. For the CDR3, the DNA is TGCGCCAGCAGCTTGCCTTCTTCCCGGAGCACAGATACGCAGTATTTT.

The gene calls are TRBV5-1 and TRBJ1-6; D may be TRBD1 (6 bases). This CDR3 spans 14 amino acids. Germline V gene data show CDR1 as SGHRS and CDR2 as YFSETQ. Trimming pared 4 bases from V and 5 bases from J, leaving 10 bases between. The CDR3 sequence: CASSAQGNNSPLHF. DNA of the CDR3: TGCGCCAGCAGCGCCCAGGGGAATAATTCACCCCTCCACTTT.

This chain connects TRBV9 to TRBJ1-3; 8 bases line up with TRBD1. This CDR3 comprises 15 residues. CDR1 is SGDLS and CDR2 is YYNGEE in the germline V gene. The V gene end was trimmed by 7 bases and the J gene end by 0 bases; junction bases not matched to a gene: 6. This chain's CDR3 is CASAFGQGSGNTIYF. In nucleotides, the CDR3 is TGTGCCAGCGCCTTTGGACAGGGCTCTGGAAACACCATATATTTT.

The rearrangement joins TRBV11-2 to TRBJ2-3, with 12 bases that match TRBD2. CDR1 and CDR2 (germline): SGHAT, FQNNGV. This CDR3 has 16 amino acids. The junction had 1 base not matched to a gene; V was cut back by 3 bases and J by 0 bases. The CDR3: CASSFGLAGSTDTQYF. The CDR3 DNA reads as TGTGCCAGCAGCTTCGGACTAGCGGGGAGCACAGATACGCAGTATTTT.

The chain links TRBV5-6 to TRBJ1-2, with a tentative D call TRBD1 (6 bases). The germline gives CDR1 SGHDT, CDR2 YYEEEE. This CDR3 region has 12 residues. Between the trimmed V and J ends, which lost 5 bases and 7 bases, there was a span of 12 bases. CDR3 loop: CASRRRGGGYTF. The CDR3 DNA reads TGTGCCAGCAGGCGGAGGGGGGGTGGCTACACCTTC.

The chain is built from TRBV18 and TRBJ2-1; D possibly corresponds to TRBD1 (7 bases). Germline CDR1 KGHSH, CDR2 LQKENI. The V end lost 4 bases, the J end lost 2 bases, and 12 bases lay between the germline ends. This CDR3 has 15 residues. CDR3 loop: CASSQDREAYNEQFF. In DNA form, the CDR3 reads TGTGCCAGCTCACAAGACAGGGAGGCCTACAATGAGCAGTTCTTC.

J is TRBJ2-1 and V is TRBV7-3; possibly TRBD1 for D (6 bases). Germline CDR1 reads SGHTA; CDR2 reads FQGTGA. The CDR3 loop spans 15 amino acids. Trimming removed 5 bases at V and 5 bases at J, with 16 bases between. CDR3 DNA sequence: TGTGCCAGCAGCCCCTCGGGACACTTTAACAATGAGCAGTTCTTC. Its translation is CASSPSGHFNNEQFF.

The rearrangement joins TRBV5-4 to TRBJ2-5, with unresolved D. The CDR3 has 12 amino acids. V was pared by 0 bases and J by 4 bases, with 4 bases between. Looked up from germline, CDR1 is SGHNT and CDR2 is YYREEE (reference sequence). CDR3 bases: TGTGCCAGCAGCTTGGACGGAGAGACCCAGTACTTC. Amino acid sequence: CASSLDGETQYF.

This sequence joins TRBV6-6 and TRBJ2-7; 7 nucleotides align to TRBD1. CDR1 is MNHNY, CDR2 SVGAGI, per germline (reference sequence). The ends lost 3 bases at V and 2 bases at J; junction bases unmatched: 4. This CDR3 is 14 amino acids long. CDR3 nucleotides: TGTGCCAGCAGTTATGCCGACAGGGCCTACGAGCAGTACTTC. Encoded protein: CASSYADRAYEQYF.

This clone was recorded a few times. The CDR3 DNA sequence: TGTGCCAGCAGTACAGGGAAGGTCGGTGGCTACACCTTC. Residues: CASSTGKVGGYTF. The chain links TRBV6-6 to TRBJ1-2, with D perhaps matching TRBD1 (6 bases). V gave up 5 bases and J gave up 7 bases, with 14 bases separating them. This CDR3 is 13 amino acids long. Germline-derived CDR1 and CDR2 are MNHNY and SVGAGI (reference sequence).